The 13 T cell receptor beta chains below all came from one sample that was sequenced in a study of T cells in Graves' hyperthyroidism and ophthalmopathy. RNA transcripts served as the template for amplifying TCR beta CDR3 regions. A set of HTBI primers served as the primers for a first-round RT-PCR of the TCR CDR3. TCRdb independently ran MiXCR on the multiplex PCR reads; one entry per CDR3 protein. The sample has 480,000 or so distinct CDR3 sequences; roughly 14% are singletons. Material for sequencing was blood. The source of these receptors is a woman under 30 with Graves' hyperthyroidism.

This clonotype was counted at least ten times. V gene TRBV12-3 or TRBV12-4 combines with J gene TRBJ2-1; TRBD1 might be the D (5 bases). V lost 6 bases and J 2 bases, leaving 14 bases between the germline ends. The CDR3 contains 15 residues. The CDR3 DNA reads as TGTGCCAGCAGGGGGCAAGGCGGACCCTACAATGAGCAGTTCTTC. It codes for CASRGQGGPYNEQFF.

This clonotype appeared many times. This chain uses TRBV19 with TRBJ1-2; 7 positions agree with TRBD1. Germline CDR1 reads LNHDA; CDR2 reads SQIVND (reference sequence). The CDR3 is made up of 16 amino acids. V shed 5 bases, J shed 8 bases, and the junction held 17 bases outside the gene matches. CDR3 DNA sequence: TGTGCCAGTAGTTTCCTGACAGGGCCCTCCGCTAGGGGCTACACCTTC. Protein product: CASSFLTGPSARGYTF.

This clonotype was detected ten times or more. This chain joins TRBV6-2 or TRBV6-3 and TRBJ2-2, with D possibly matching TRBD2 (5 bases). Germline lookup yields CDR1 MNHEY and CDR2 SVGEGT. The CDR3 covers 17 residues. Trimming took 4 bases from V and 7 from J, leaving 22 bases between them. This CDR3 is CASSSITEGRYLGELFF. CDR3 in DNA: TGTGCCAGCAGTTCCATCACAGAGGGCCGGTATCTCGGGGAGCTGTTTTTT.

This clonotype was observed many times. The CDR3 sequence: CASSGRNQETQYF. CDR3 DNA sequence: TGTGCCAGTAGCGGGAGGAACCAAGAGACCCAGTACTTC. The rearrangement joins TRBV19 to TRBJ2-5, with 7 bases lining up with TRBD2. The CDR3 has 13 amino acids. V dropped 6 bases and J dropped 0; count of bases not matched to a gene: 1. The germline V gene encodes CDR1 LNHDA and CDR2 SQIVND (reference sequence).

In this sample, this clonotype turned up many times. The chain carries TRBV24-1 and TRBJ1-1, with D unresolved. Deletions cut 0 bases from V and 8 bases from J, with 6 bases between. Per germline, CDR1 KGHDR and CDR2 SFDVKD. The CDR3 extends over 12 amino acids. The CDR3 protein is CATSDLTDEAFF. DNA of the CDR3: TGTGCCACCAGTGATTTGACAGACGAAGCTTTCTTT.

This rearrangement joins TRBV9 to TRBJ2-3, with a weak D call TRBD1 (5 bases). Germline assignment: CDR1 SGDLS and CDR2 YYNGEE. V was cut by 0 bases and J by 4 bases, with 9 bases left in between. CDR3 size: 14 residues. CDR3 in amino acids: CASSVVQGADTQYF. The CDR3 DNA follows: TGTGCCAGCAGCGTAGTGCAGGGTGCAGATACGCAGTATTTT. The entire variable domain, with the rest obtained from reference TRBV9 and TRBJ2-3, is as follows: DSGVTQTPKHLITATGQRVTLRCSPRSGDLSVYWYQQSLDQGLQFLIQYYNGEERAKGNILERFSAQQFPDLHSELNLSSLELGDSALYFCASSVVQGADTQYFGPGTRLTVL.

This clonotype was picked up many times. The CDR3 DNA is TGTGCCAGCAGGATAGGACAGGGCAATCAGCCCCAGCATTTT. Translation gives CASRIGQGNQPQHF. This sequence joins TRBV27 and TRBJ1-5; TRBD1 matches at 7 bases. The V and J ends lost 6 bases and 2 bases, in that order; junction bases with no gene match: 4. Germline CDR1 and CDR2: MNHEY and SMNVEV (reference sequence). CDR3 length: 14 residues.

This clonotype has at least ten counts. The chain joins TRBV30 to TRBJ2-7, with TRBD2 as a possible D gene (6 bases). Trimming left V 5 bases short and J 1 base short, with 12 bases between. This CDR3 is built from 13 residues. Germline V CDR1 and CDR2: GTSNPN, SVGIG (reference sequence). The chain's CDR3 is CAWGRTYSYEQYF. The DNA for the CDR3 is TGTGCCTGGGGGAGGACTTATTCCTACGAGCAGTACTTC.

This clonotype showed up many times. The gene calls are TRBV7-3 and TRBJ2-5; TRBD1 matches at 7 bases. The CDR3 runs 13 residues. The germline gives CDR1 SGHTA, CDR2 FQGTGA. Trimming took 5 bases from V and 1 from J; bases not matched to a gene: 1. Here the CDR3 reads CASSTGAQETQYF. The CDR3 DNA reads as TGTGCCAGCAGCACAGGGGCCCAAGAGACCCAGTACTTC.

This clonotype was seen many times. V and J are TRBV29-1 and TRBJ2-5; TRBD1 is a possible D gene (5 bases). The CDR3 consists of 12 residues. Trimming took 7 bases from V and 2 from J, leaving 11 bases between them. Germline V lookup: CDR1 SQVTM, CDR2 ANQGSEA. The CDR3 DNA reads TGCAGCGCTCCGAGGACACAAGAGACCCAGTACTTC. This translates into CSAPRTQETQYF.

This clonotype was observed at least ten times. V gene TRBV12-3 or TRBV12-4 combines with J gene TRBJ2-4; TRBD1 agrees at 10 bases. The CDR3 consists of 15 residues. Losses at the gene ends were 3 bases for V and 5 bases for J; bases not matched to a gene: 4. The DNA of the CDR3 is TGTGCCAGCAGTTTTGATGGACAGGGGGAAAACATTCAGTACTTC. This codes for CASSFDGQGENIQYF.

Only a few counts were recorded for this clonotype. This rearrangement joins TRBV7-3 to TRBJ2-7; unclear D gene. Germline CDR1 and CDR2: SGHTA and FQGTGA. The length of the CDR3 is 14 residues. V was pared by 2 bases and J by 5 bases, with 13 bases between. The CDR3 here is CASSLAGGGDEQYF. The DNA for the CDR3 is TGTGCCAGCAGCTTAGCCGGCGGTGGAGACGAGCAGTACTTC.

This clonotype appeared many times. This chain connects TRBV20-1 to TRBJ2-5; D not certain. Deletions cut 0 bases from V and 4 bases from J, with 12 bases between. Germline values: CDR1 DFQATT, CDR2 SNEGSKA (reference sequence). The CDR3 runs to 14 residues. The CDR3 reads CSARDQMNRETQYF. CDR3 in DNA: TGCAGTGCTAGAGATCAGATGAACCGAGAGACCCAGTACTTC.